The next 26 T cell receptor beta chains were all read from a single sample in a study of blood T cell repertoires in COVID-19. The table came from immunoSEQ multiplex PCR; TCRdb's copy has only in-frame clones and leaves some out. Of 95,000 to 150,000 clones listed, about four fifths are singletons. The sample comprised peripheral blood. These receptor sequences come from a man between 60 and 70 years old with active or convalescent COVID-19.

The CDR3: CASSFGRNTEAFF. CDR3 nucleotide sequence: TGTGCCAGCAGCTTCGGGAGGAACACTGAAGCTTTCTTT. The chain joins TRBV7-9 to TRBJ1-1, with D unclear. Trimming pared 3 bases from V and 1 base from J, leaving 6 bases between. There are 13 residues in the CDR3. Germline assignment: CDR1 SEHNR and CDR2 FQNEAQ (reference sequence).

The chain carries TRBV3-1 (or the pseudogene TRBV3-2) and TRBJ2-3, with a possible D match to TRBD2 (6 bases). With 0 bases removed from V and 8 bases from J, the gap between germline ends came to 12 bases. The germline V gene encodes CDR1 LGHDT and CDR2 YNNKEL (reference sequence). This CDR3 region has 14 residues. In DNA, the CDR3 is TGTGCCAGCAGCCAAGATGCGGGATCTCGTACGCAGTATTTT. It translates to CASSQDAGSRTQYF.

This chain connects TRBV6-6 to TRBJ1-4, with TRBD1 matching over 7 bases. There are 14 residues in the CDR3. CDR1 is MNHNY, CDR2 SVGAGI, per germline (reference sequence). J gave up 5 bases and V 10 bases, and 10 bases lay outside the gene matches. This CDR3 is CAISSGTENEKLFF. DNA for the CDR3: TGTGCCATATCTTCCGGGACAGAGAATGAAAAACTGTTTTTT.

The chain uses TRBV28 and TRBJ2-7, with a tentative D call TRBD1 (5 bases). The germline gives CDR1 MDHEN, CDR2 SYDVKM. There are 13 residues in the CDR3. V was cut by 6 bases and J by 1 base, with 10 bases left in between. For the CDR3, the DNA is TGTGCCAGCAGGATGCAGGGTTCCTACGAGCAGTACTTC. Its protein is CASRMQGSYEQYF.

The chain recombines TRBV27 with TRBJ2-2, with a possible D match to TRBD1 (5 bases). The CDR3 contains 14 residues. Deletions cut 3 bases from V and 6 bases from J, with 11 bases between. CDR1 is MNHEY, CDR2 SMNVEV, per germline (reference sequence). CDR3 residues: CASSFMLQAGELFF. The CDR3, as DNA: TGTGCCAGCAGTTTTATGCTACAGGCCGGGGAGCTGTTTTTT.

This chain connects TRBV2 to TRBJ1-1; D remains ambiguous. The CDR3 runs 10 residues. Germline CDR1 is SNHLY and CDR2 is FYNNEI. The ends were cut back, 6 bases at V and 10 bases at J, with 9 bases in the middle. The CDR3: CASSQGGAFF. DNA of the CDR3: TGTGCCAGCAGCCAAGGAGGAGCTTTCTTT.

The DNA for the CDR3 is TGTGCCAGCAGCTTGTGGGGCCTACACCTGGAGCAGTACTTC. Translating gives CASSLWGLHLEQYF. The genes are TRBV5-6 and TRBJ2-7; D is perhaps TRBD1 (5 bases). The germline V gene encodes CDR1 SGHDT and CDR2 YYEEEE. The CDR3 covers 14 residues. Deletions cut 1 base from V and 7 bases from J, with 15 bases between.

This chain's CDR3 is CASRGQGWGTQYF. The CDR3, as DNA: TGTGCCAGCAGGGGACAGGGTTGGGGTACGCAGTATTTT. The J gene is TRBJ2-3, the V gene TRBV6-5; 9 nucleotides line up with TRBD1. V trimming: 6 bases; J trimming: 8 bases; junction bases outside the gene matches: 6. This CDR3 comprises 13 residues. Looked up from germline, CDR1 is MNHEY and CDR2 is SVGAGI.

The rearrangement links TRBV29-1 to TRBJ1-4; no reliable D call. This CDR3 is 11 amino acids long. Trimming took 8 bases from V and 6 from J, leaving 10 bases between them. CDR1 and CDR2 from the germline V gene are SQVTM and ANQGSEA. Written as DNA, the CDR3 is TGCAGCTGTGGGCGGGATGAAAAACTGTTTTTT. Residues: CSCGRDEKLFF. Combining the CDR3 with reference TRBV29-1 and TRBJ1-4 gives the whole variable domain SAVISQKPSRDICQRGTSLTIQCQVDSQVTMMFWYRQQPGQSLTLIATANQGSEATYESGFVIDKFPISRPNLTFSTLTVSNMSPEDSSIYLCSCGRDEKLFFGSGTQLSVL.

The rearrangement joins TRBV19 to TRBJ1-6; maybe TRBD1 (6 bases). V lost 8 bases and J 7 bases, leaving 15 bases between the germline ends. This CDR3 has 14 residues. CDR1 LNHDA and CDR2 SQIVND come from the germline V gene (reference sequence). Here the CDR3 reads CASALGTINSPLHF. CDR3 sequence (DNA): TGTGCCAGTGCCCTCGGGACAATCAATTCACCCCTCCACTTT.

V usage is TRBV19 and J usage is TRBJ1-6, with D tentatively TRBD1 (6 bases). Germline CDR1 and CDR2: LNHDA and SQIVND (reference sequence). V was trimmed by 5 bases and J by 5 bases, leaving 10 bases between them. The CDR3 runs to 14 residues. CDR3 nucleotide sequence: TGTGCCAGTAGTTGGGGACAAGATAATTCACCCCTCCACTTT. Translated: CASSWGQDNSPLHF.

The chain recombines TRBV19 with TRBJ1-1; TRBD1 matches at 12 bases. CDR1 and CDR2 (germline): LNHDA, SQIVND (reference sequence). Germline trimming cut 1 base from V and 8 bases from J; bases unmatched to any gene: 5. There are 15 residues in the CDR3. The CDR3 spells CASSIGGTGGAEAFF. DNA for the CDR3: TGTGCCAGTAGTATAGGCGGGACAGGGGGCGCGGAAGCTTTCTTT.

This clone was detected a few times. The CDR3 DNA reads TGTGCCAGTACCACCACCCAGGGGGTCGATGAGCAGTTCTTC. This translates into CASTTTQGVDEQFF. The chain uses TRBV19 and TRBJ2-1, with 7 bases that match TRBD1. CDR1 and CDR2 from the germline V gene are LNHDA and SQIVND (reference sequence). V lost 7 bases, J lost 8 bases, and 11 bases stayed unmatched. The CDR3 sequence is 14 residues long.

This clone was detected a few times. The chain links TRBV4-3 to TRBJ2-7, with 7 bases matching TRBD2. The CDR3 has 14 amino acids. Looked up from germline, CDR1 is LGHNA and CDR2 is YSLEER. V was pared by 4 bases and J by 6 bases, with 9 bases of the junction left unmatched. The CDR3 DNA reads as TGCGCCAGCAGCCGAGCCCGGGGGAGGGGCGAGCAGTACTTC. Protein: CASSRARGRGEQYF.

The chain recombines TRBV20-1 with TRBJ1-2; D call uncertain. V was clipped by 4 bases and J by 8 bases, with 11 bases between them. Germline values: CDR1 DFQATT, CDR2 SNEGSKA (reference sequence). CDR3 length equals 11 residues. CDR3 DNA sequence: TGCAGTGCTATGGACCCGGGGGGCTACACCTTC. It is translated as CSAMDPGGYTF.

This chain uses TRBV9 with TRBJ2-1; 7 nucleotides line up with TRBD2. The CDR3 runs 16 residues. The trim removed 0 bases at V and 3 bases at J, leaving 6 bases unmatched. Germline V CDR1 and CDR2: SGDLS, YYNGEE. The CDR3 sequence is CASSVVSSGVYNEQFF. In DNA, the CDR3 is TGTGCCAGCAGCGTAGTTTCCAGCGGGGTCTACAATGAGCAGTTCTTC.

In this sample, this clone turned up a few times. The chain is built from TRBV19 and TRBJ2-7; D possibly corresponds to TRBD1 (6 bases). Trimming took off 3 bases at V and 3 bases at J, with 15 bases between the two ends. Germline V gene sequence: CDR1 LNHDA, CDR2 SQIVND (reference sequence). This CDR3 has 15 amino acids. CDR3 coding DNA: TGTGCCAGTAGTATGGGGTACGGACAGCTCTACGAGCAGTACTTC. Protein: CASSMGYGQLYEQYF.

The chain recombines TRBV6-6 with TRBJ2-2; 10 bases match TRBD2. V gave up 6 bases and J gave up 7 bases; unmatched junction bases: 8. This CDR3 comprises 15 residues. The germline V gene encodes CDR1 MNHNY and CDR2 SVGAGI (reference sequence). Here the CDR3 reads CASRTSSGSIGELFF. DNA of the CDR3: TGTGCCAGCAGAACGTCTAGCGGGAGTATCGGGGAGCTGTTTTTT.

The J gene is TRBJ2-5, the V gene TRBV28; D is possibly TRBD2 (6 bases). V lost 3 bases, J lost 1 base, and 12 bases lay in between. The CDR3 length is 15 residues. Germline lookup yields CDR1 MDHEN and CDR2 SYDVKM. The CDR3: CASSFSGSGQETQYF. CDR3 DNA sequence: TGTGCCAGCAGTTTCTCTGGTAGCGGCCAAGAGACCCAGTACTTC.

The DNA for the CDR3 is TGTGCCAGCAGCCGTGGGATATTAGCGGAGACCCAGTACTTC. Amino acid sequence: CASSRGILAETQYF. The V call is TRBV27, the J call TRBJ2-5; weak D call: TRBD2 (5 bases). The CDR3 length is 14 residues. The germline V and J ends were trimmed by 6 bases and 5 bases, with 16 bases remaining between them. CDR1 is MNHEY and CDR2 is SMNVEV in the germline V gene (reference sequence).

This rearrangement joins TRBV6-2 or TRBV6-3 to TRBJ1-2; possibly TRBD1 for D (5 bases). Germline V gives CDR1 MNHEY, CDR2 SVGEGT. V was trimmed by 6 bases and J by 8 bases, leaving 16 bases between them. This CDR3 has 13 amino acids. The CDR3 region is CASSPRAGNGYTF. DNA for the CDR3: TGTGCCAGCAGCCCAAGGGCAGGGAACGGCTACACCTTC.

V gene TRBV27 combines with J gene TRBJ2-7, with a weak D call TRBD2 (6 bases). The CDR3 length is 13 residues. CDR1 MNHEY and CDR2 SMNVEV come from the germline V gene (reference sequence). Trimming shortened V by 3 bases and J by 3 bases, and 9 bases separated the two germline ends. CDR3 sequence reads: CASSFGGNYEQYF. Here the CDR3 DNA reads TGTGCCAGCAGTTTCGGCGGGAACTACGAGCAGTACTTC.

The chain employs TRBV19 and TRBJ1-1; possible D gene TRBD1, 5 bases. Trimming cost V 10 bases and J 1 base, with 19 bases left between them. Germline V gene sequence: CDR1 LNHDA, CDR2 SQIVND (reference sequence). The CDR3 contains 15 residues. The CDR3 spells CATSDRDLKNTEAFF. The DNA for the CDR3 is TGTGCCACCTCCGACCGGGACTTAAAGAACACTGAAGCTTTCTTT.

V gene TRBV2 combines with J gene TRBJ2-4, with TRBD1 identical over 8 bases. The CDR3 has 14 residues. With V trimmed by 7 bases and J by 7 bases, 9 bases remained unmatched. CDR1 is SNHLY and CDR2 is FYNNEI in the germline V gene. The CDR3, as DNA: TGTGCCAGCAACCTCAGGGGGCTGACGAACATTCAGTACTTC. Residues: CASNLRGLTNIQYF.

This clone was observed a single time. This rearrangement joins TRBV9 to TRBJ2-2; D is possibly TRBD1 (6 bases). Between the trimmed V and J ends, which lost 4 bases and 6 bases, there was a span of 13 bases. Germline-derived CDR1 and CDR2 are SGDLS and YYNGEE. This CDR3 contains 14 residues. The CDR3 bases are TGTGCCAGCAGCAAGGGGCAGGGGCCCGGGGAGCTGTTTTTT. The encoded protein is CASSKGQGPGELFF.

The genes are TRBV6-5 and TRBJ1-1, with D possibly matching TRBD1 (6 bases). There are 12 residues in the CDR3. The germline V gene encodes CDR1 MNHEY and CDR2 SVGAGI. Written as DNA, the CDR3 is TGTGCGGGGGGGGCTCTTAGCACTGAAGCTTTCTTT. Protein sequence: CAGGALSTEAFF.